This entry is about one TCR beta chain. These data come from a study of blood T cell repertoires in COVID-19. Germline CDR1 reads LGHDT; CDR2 reads YNNKEL (reference sequence). V was shortened by 5 bases and J by 3 bases, with 19 bases between the two germline ends. The CDR3 length is 16 residues. Per the study methods: By means of reference gene primer amplification, nucleated cell counts were estimated. Sequencing was performed with immunoSEQ multiplex PCR; in TCRdb, only in-frame clones are kept and a portion is missing. V, J and clone size are taken as reported in that table, and D and trimming were inferred from the DNA itself. Of 210,000 or so clones in the sample, just under 85% were seen once.

The source is a woman in her 50s with active or convalescent COVID-19. Sequenced: peripheral blood. The rearrangement uses TRBV3-1 (or the pseudogene TRBV3-2) and TRBJ1-2; perhaps TRBD1 as D (6 bases). DNA for the CDR3: TGTGCCAGCAGCGCCTGGACAGCTACACCCTACTATGGCTACACCTTC. Translating it yields CASSAWTATPYYGYTF.